This entry lists 15 T cell receptor beta chains sequenced from one sample in a study of beta chain features in type 1 diabetes (dated by TCRdb to 2016 to 2018). Receptors were amplified or captured by the immunoSEQ multiplex PCR assay. All of the isolated RNA was reverse transcribed with the High Capacity cDNA Reverse Transcription Kit, so expressed TCRB transcripts were sequenced. In TCRdb, the immuneACCESS table is reduced to in-frame sequences with V and J assigned. These tables do not hold every clone; where another copy was compared, an unresolved V gene accounts for under half, and the others remain unexplained. This sample comprises hundreds of thousands of clones, about 14% of them detected only once. The ten biggest clones cover roughly 0.033% of the sample. Sequencing input: naive CD4+ T cells from blood. What this sample's cell subset or site label stands for: true naive CD4+ T cells. The source of these receptors is a man aged 25 to 40 in good health.

This clone has a handful of counts. This chain joins TRBV19 and TRBJ1-2; D is perhaps TRBD1 (6 bases). The CDR3 spans 14 residues. The ends were cut back, 4 bases at V and 6 bases at J, with 15 bases in the middle. CDR1 is LNHDA, CDR2 SQIVND, per germline (reference sequence). This chain's CDR3 is CASSTTGMGDGYTF. The CDR3 region has the DNA TGTGCCAGTAGTACTACAGGGATGGGAGATGGCTACACCTTC.

The chain is built from TRBV9 and TRBJ1-3; 7 nucleotides line up with TRBD1. Germline V lookup: CDR1 SGDLS, CDR2 YYNGEE. This CDR3 spans 14 amino acids. J was trimmed by 4 bases and V by 6 bases; bases with no gene match: 7. The CDR3 loop is CASTRRGLGNTIYF. The CDR3 nucleotides are TGTGCCAGCACACGGAGGGGGCTCGGAAACACCATATATTTT.

A remark on this clone: Other DNA variants within this sample encode the same CDR3. The gene calls are TRBV7-2 and TRBJ2-3; TRBD2 is a possible D gene (7 bases). CDR3 size: 14 residues. Trimming took 1 base from V and 6 from J, leaving 11 bases between them. Germline V gives CDR1 SGHTA, CDR2 FQGNSA. The chain's CDR3 is CASSLGAGADTQYF. CDR3 DNA: TGTGCCAGCAGCTTAGGGGCGGGGGCCGATACGCAGTATTTT. The full variable domain, completed using reference TRBV7-2 and TRBJ2-3, is GAGVSQSPSNKVTEKGKDVELRCDPISGHTALYWYRQSLGQGLEFLIYFQGNSAPDKSGLPSDRFSAERTGGSVSTLTIQRTQQEDSAVYLCASSLGAGADTQYFGPGTRLTVL.

On this clone itself: Distinct nucleotide sequences in the sample also encode this CDR3. V is TRBV9 and J is TRBJ2-1, with D possibly being TRBD2 (5 bases). V gave up 0 bases and J gave up 2 bases, with 6 bases separating them. The CDR3 totals 14 residues. Germline values: CDR1 SGDLS, CDR2 YYNGEE. The CDR3 spells CASSVAGTYNEQFF. The CDR3 DNA is TGTGCCAGCAGCGTAGCGGGGACCTACAATGAGCAGTTCTTC.

As to this clone: The junction differs from germline at one of its ends, possibly a read error. J is TRBJ2-1 and V is TRBV7-7; 10 nucleotides match TRBD2. CDR3 size: 17 residues. Germline V gene sequence: CDR1 SSHAT, CDR2 FNYEAQ (reference sequence). The CDR3 DNA sequence: TGTGCTAGCAGCCCCTCTACGGGACTAGCGATGTCGGGTGAGCAGTTCTTC. It specifies CASSPSTGLAMSGEQFF.

A few counts support this clone. The chain is built from TRBV25-1 and TRBJ2-3, with D maybe TRBD1 (6 bases). This CDR3 region has 15 residues. Germline CDR1 is MGHDK and CDR2 is SYGVNS. Trimming removed 2 bases at V and 5 bases at J, with 14 bases between. CDR3: CASSELQGRGDTQYF. In nucleotides, the CDR3 is TGTGCCAGCAGTGAACTACAGGGTCGGGGAGATACGCAGTATTTT.

This clone was detected only a few times. The chain combines TRBV30 with TRBJ2-7; TRBD1 matches 10 bases. After removal of 6 bases from V and 4 bases from J, the junction contained 6 bases not matched to a gene. The CDR3 consists of 13 residues. Germline V lookup: CDR1 GTSNPN, CDR2 SVGIG (reference sequence). The DNA for the CDR3 is TGTGCCTGCTCCGGGACAGGGGTTTACGAGCAGTACGTC. This encodes CACSGTGVYEQYV.

As for this clone: The sample holds other DNA sequences that translate to the same CDR3. The J gene is TRBJ1-2, the V gene TRBV4-3; no clear D gene. The CDR3 covers 13 residues. Trimming removed 0 bases from V and 5 bases from J, with 7 bases in between. Germline assignment: CDR1 LGHNA and CDR2 YSLEER. CDR3 DNA: TGCGCCAGCAGCCAAGATCCGGGGTATGGCTACACCTTC. This translates into CASSQDPGYGYTF.

The chain carries TRBV6-5 and TRBJ1-2, with D unresolved. Germline CDR1 reads MNHEY; CDR2 reads SVGAGI. V dropped 6 bases and J dropped 7 bases, with 12 bases sitting between them. This CDR3 is 12 amino acids long. The CDR3 DNA sequence: TGTGCCAGCAGGTACAGCCACGGTGGCTACACCTTC. Translating gives CASRYSHGGYTF.

The chain joins TRBV9 to TRBJ2-3; a weak D match, TRBD1 (5 bases). Trimming removed 3 bases from V and 4 bases from J, with 12 bases in between. Germline V lookup: CDR1 SGDLS, CDR2 YYNGEE. This CDR3 has 14 amino acids. For the CDR3, the DNA is TGTGCCAGCAGCGCAGGGAAGCCGGCAGATACGCAGTATTTT. It codes for CASSAGKPADTQYF.

The chain uses TRBV4-3 and TRBJ1-6, with no clear D. Trimming pared 5 bases from V and 6 bases from J, leaving 14 bases between. Germline CDR1 reads LGHNA; CDR2 reads YSLEER. The CDR3 length is 15 residues. The CDR3 spells CASSTRTARNSPLHF. DNA for the CDR3: TGCGCCAGCAGCACACGGACCGCCCGTAATTCACCCCTCCACTTT.

In nucleotides, the CDR3 is TGCAGCGGAGGACACCGCTACGAGCAGTACTTC. Its translation: CSGGHRYEQYF. This rearrangement joins TRBV29-1 to TRBJ2-7, with a possible D match to TRBD1 (5 bases). Germline V lookup: CDR1 SQVTM, CDR2 ANQGSEA. V was shortened by 7 bases and J by 3 bases, with 10 bases between the two germline ends. CDR3 length equals 11 residues.

The gene calls are TRBV7-2 and TRBJ2-7; 7 positions agree with TRBD1. The CDR3 covers 12 residues. The trim removed 5 bases at V and 6 bases at J, leaving 4 bases unmatched. Germline CDR1 reads SGHTA; CDR2 reads FQGNSA. CDR3 nucleotide sequence: TGTGCCAGCAGCCAGGGGGTTGGCGAGCAGTACTTC. It translates to CASSQGVGEQYF.

This clone was detected only a few times. The chain recombines TRBV7-2 with TRBJ1-1, with TRBD1 as a possible D gene (5 bases). The CDR3 consists of 14 residues. V was cut by 1 base and J by 4 bases, with 10 bases left in between. Germline V gene sequence: CDR1 SGHTA, CDR2 FQGNSA. The CDR3 DNA reads TGTGCCAGCAGCTTAGGTAGGGGCGGCACTGAAGCTTTCTTT. Amino acid sequence: CASSLGRGGTEAFF. Filled out from reference TRBV7-2 and TRBJ1-1, the complete variable domain reads GAGVSQSPSNKVTEKGKDVELRCDPISGHTALYWYRQSLGQGLEFLIYFQGNSAPDKSGLPSDRFSAERTGGSVSTLTIQRTQQEDSAVYLCASSLGRGGTEAFFGQGTRLTVV.

The gene calls are TRBV7-6 and TRBJ2-7; D could derive from TRBD1 or TRBD2 (5 bases each). V lost 5 bases and J 0 bases, leaving 11 bases between the germline ends. This CDR3 contains 14 residues. Germline V gives CDR1 SGHVS, CDR2 FNYEAQ. Written as DNA, the CDR3 is TGTGCCAGCAGCCCCGGGACGGTCTCCTACGAGCAGTACTTC. It yields the protein CASSPGTVSYEQYF.